The subject of this entry is one TCR beta chain. Its cognate antigen is unknown. CD45RO negativity and positive selection for CCR7 defined naive CD8 cells, a population that excluded terminally differentiated effector memory CD45RA+ cells. These data originate in a study of shared clonotypes between healthy human individuals. The study's findings and limits: Clonotype sharing across a few donors was observed for approximately 5% of naive CD4 clonotypes.

The study ran the assay at deep level. Per sorted-subset replicate PCR, input was 150 to 250 ng DNA, representing roughly 29,000 T cell genomes. Repertoires were generated with immunoSEQ multiplex PCR, while TCRdb's copy carries only in-frame clones and drops some. The sample has roughly 2,000,000 clones; roughly 93% are singletons. The CDR3 is 17 amino acids. CDR1 and CDR2 from the germline V gene are SEHNR and FQNEAQ (reference sequence). The V segment lost 5 bases and the J segment 1 base; nucleotides outside the gene matches: 10. This TCR was recovered from a man between 18 and 35 years old in good health. Some clones in this sample may be carry-over from other donors' samples. The chain combines TRBV7-9 with TRBJ2-3; 9 bases agree with TRBD2. The specimen was naive CD8+ T cells from PBMCs. The CDR3 nucleotides read TGTGCCAGCAGCGGATTTAGGACTAGCGCGGGCACAGATACGCAGTATTTT. This gives the protein CASSGFRTSAGTDTQYF. The whole variable domain, filled in from reference TRBV7-9 and TRBJ2-3, reads DTGVSQNPRHKITKRGQNVTFRCDPISEHNRLYWYRQTLGQGPEFLTYFQNEAQLEKSRLLSDRFSAERPKGSFSTLEIQRTEQGDSAMYLCASSGFRTSAGTDTQYFGPGTRLTVL.